These T cell receptor beta chains were read from a single sample in a study of cytomegalovirus exposure and HLA in healthy donors. TCRdb keeps only in-frame clones here, not all; method: immunoSEQ multiplex PCR. The sample holds 45,000 to 60,000 clones, around 80% seen once. Sequencing used PBMCs. These TCRs come from a man aged 25-40 years in good health and CMV-seropositive. The CDR3 runs from the conserved cysteine through the conserved F or W. A D gene is named only where the DNA matches it firmly. Not every row has a clone size; where given, it reads once, few, many or a size class.

V gene	D gene	J gene	clone size	CDR3 protein	CDR3 DNA
TRBV6-5	NA	TRBJ1-5	NA	CASRPTGWGQPQHF	TGTGCCAGCAGACCAACAGGGTGGGGTCAGCCCCAGCATTTT
TRBV5-6	TRBD1	TRBJ1-1	few	CASRQKGANTEAFF	TGTGCCAGCCGACAGAAGGGGGCCAACACTGAAGCTTTCTTT
TRBV5-4	NA	TRBJ1-3	NA	CASSLDGNSGNTIYF	TGTGCCAGCAGCTTGGACGGGAACTCTGGAAACACCATATATTTT
TRBV7-3	NA	TRBJ2-2	NA	CASSFPGGANTGELFF	TGTGCCAGCAGCTTCCCGGGGGGCGCGAACACCGGGGAGCTGTTTTTT
TRBV5-8	NA	TRBJ1-5	NA	CASSFSGLGNQPQHF	TGTGCCAGCAGCTTTTCCGGTCTCGGCAATCAGCCCCAGCATTTT
TRBV5-1	NA	TRBJ2-6	few	CASSLQGWGANVLTF	TGCGCCAGCAGCTTGCAGGGGTGGGGGGCCAACGTCCTGACTTTC
TRBV19	NA	TRBJ1-5	NA	CASSGDGDYSNQPQHF	TGTGCCAGTAGCGGCGACGGGGACTATAGCAATCAGCCCCAGCATTTT
TRBV6-5	NA	TRBJ2-5	NA	CASSYSGWETQYF	TGTGCCAGCAGTTACTCCGGGTGGGAGACCCAGTACTTC
TRBV6-5	NA	TRBJ1-1	few	CASTAPVGRAFF	TGTGCCAGCACCGCCCCCGTGGGGAGAGCTTTCTTT
TRBV28	TRBD1	TRBJ2-1	NA	CASRTTTPDRGLHNEQFF	TGTGCCAGCAGGACTACCACCCCAGACAGGGGGCTTCACAATGAGCAGTTCTTC
TRBV7-9	NA	TRBJ1-1	NA	CASSLNTGFHTEAFF	TGTGCCAGCAGCTTAAATACAGGGTTCCACACTGAAGCTTTCTTT
TRBV28	NA	TRBJ1-2	NA	CASRTEGLGTIGYTF	TGTGCCAGCAGGACGGAGGGATTAGGTACTATTGGCTACACCTTC
TRBV29-1	TRBD1	TRBJ1-2	NA	CSVDLGQGGYGYTF	TGCAGCGTTGATCTCGGTCAGGGGGGATATGGCTACACCTTC
TRBV7-8	NA	TRBJ1-6	NA	CASRFTQGYNSPLHF	TGTGCCAGCAGGTTCACCCAGGGGTATAATTCACCCCTCCACTTT
TRBV7-3	NA	TRBJ1-5	NA	CASSSPGSSNQPQHF	TGTGCCAGCAGCTCCCCAGGTAGTAGCAATCAGCCCCAGCATTTT
TRBV9	NA	TRBJ1-1	NA	CASSASGMVNTEAFF	TGTGCCAGCAGCGCGTCGGGGATGGTGAACACTGAAGCTTTCTTT
TRBV6-1	TRBD2	TRBJ2-7	few	CASSEGTSWSSYEQYF	TGTGCCAGCAGTGAAGGGACTAGCTGGAGCTCCTACGAGCAGTACTTC
TRBV25-1	NA	TRBJ1-4	NA	CASSEPAGRNPNEKLFF	TGTGCCAGCAGTGAACCAGCGGGACGGAACCCTAATGAAAAACTGTTTTTT
TRBV28	NA	TRBJ2-3	few	CAIQGRTGTDTQYF	TGTGCCATCCAGGGGCGGACGGGCACAGATACGCAGTATTTT
TRBV27	NA	TRBJ2-6	once	CASSPMSSGANVLTF	TGTGCCAGCAGTCCCATGAGCTCTGGGGCCAACGTCCTGACTTTC
TRBV4-1	NA	TRBJ2-5	few	CASSRFISAGIIQETQYF	TGCGCCAGCAGTCGATTCATCTCGGCAGGGATAATTCAAGAGACCCAGTACTTC
TRBV6-5	TRBD1	TRBJ1-6	once	CASSYGDRGDSPLHF	TGTGCCAGCAGTTACGGGGACAGGGGTGATTCACCCCTCCACTTT
TRBV11-2	NA	TRBJ2-3	NA	CASSHVRGAENTQYF	TGTGCCAGCAGCCATGTCCGGGGGGCCGAAAATACGCAGTATTTT
TRBV10-3	NA	TRBJ2-7	few	CAIGAPGGFYEQYF	TGTGCCATCGGGGCCCCGGGGGGCTTCTACGAGCAGTACTTC
TRBV13	TRBD2	TRBJ2-7	NA	CASSGFPGLASYEQYF	TGTGCCAGCAGTGGCTTCCCGGGACTAGCGTCCTACGAGCAGTACTTC
TRBV30	NA	TRBJ2-5	NA	CAWSVLEGPSPETQYF	TGTGCCTGGAGTGTTTTAGAGGGCCCTAGCCCAGAGACCCAGTACTTC
TRBV27	TRBD1	TRBJ2-5	few	CASSGTGTGGSETQYF	TGTGCCAGCAGTGGGACCGGGACAGGGGGATCAGAGACCCAGTACTTC
TRBV6-1	TRBD1	TRBJ1-2	NA	CASSSGGAGYGYTF	TGTGCCAGCAGCTCAGGGGGCGCAGGCTATGGCTACACCTTC
TRBV6-5	NA	TRBJ1-1	NA	CASSYRTKNTEAFF	TGTGCCAGCAGTTACCGCACAAAGAACACTGAAGCTTTCTTT
TRBV7-9	TRBD1	TRBJ1-3	NA	CASSLEGTEATIYF	TGTGCCAGCAGCTTAGAAGGGACAGAAGCCACCATATATTTT
TRBV7-8	TRBD2	TRBJ2-7	NA	CASSFGGGEQYF	TGTGCCAGCAGCTTCGGGGGGGGAGAGCAGTACTTC
TRBV5-6	TRBD1	TRBJ2-7	NA	CASSSEQGASYEQYF	TGTGCCAGCAGCTCGGAACAGGGGGCATCCTACGAGCAGTACTTC
TRBV19	NA	TRBJ2-7	NA	CASSMRQIPGEQYF	TGTGCCAGTAGTATGAGACAGATTCCAGGGGAGCAGTACTTC
TRBV4-1	NA	TRBJ1-1	few	CASSQRDKGVIRTEAFF	TGCGCCAGCAGCCAACGGGACAAGGGGGTTATCAGGACTGAAGCTTTCTTT
TRBV7-2	NA	TRBJ1-5	NA	CASSLRGQSNQPQHF	TGTGCCAGCAGCTTAAGAGGCCAGAGCAATCAGCCCCAGCATTTT
TRBV9	TRBD2	TRBJ2-5	NA	CASSVGLAGGQETQYF	TGTGCCAGCAGCGTAGGACTAGCGGGGGGCCAAGAGACCCAGTACTTC
TRBV6-5	NA	TRBJ1-2	few	CASSYRSRRGSGYTF	TGTGCCAGCAGTTATCGCAGCCGGCGGGGGTCTGGCTACACCTTC
TRBV11-3	NA	TRBJ2-2	NA	CASRETRTGELFF	TGTGCCAGCAGAGAGACACGCACCGGGGAGCTGTTTTTT
TRBV5-4	TRBD1	TRBJ2-5	NA	CASSSRTGSGETQYF	TGTGCCAGCAGCTCTAGGACAGGGAGCGGAGAGACCCAGTACTTC
TRBV18	NA	TRBJ2-1	NA	CASSPGRYYNEQFF	TGTGCCAGCTCACCGGGGCGGTACTACAATGAGCAGTTCTTC